The 25 T cell receptor beta chains below come from one sample, sequenced in a study of a mutant IDH1 vaccine in newly diagnosed glioma. Documented time point: week 35, safety follow-up. What each vaccine dose contained was 300 ug of mutant IDH1 20-mer peptide, accompanied by topical imiquimod. No antigens are known for them. Sequencing used immunoSEQ multiplex PCR; TCRdb keeps in-frame clones, though not all of them. The top ten hold around 1.5% of the sample, which has tens of thousands of clones, approximately 92% seen once. The input for sequencing was PBMCs, taken from a glioma patient whose treatment included an IDH1 peptide vaccine. Receptors originate from a man aged 35-49 years with glioma.

V is TRBV28 and J is TRBJ1-4; D unresolved. V shed 6 bases and J shed 7 bases, with 15 bases lying between them. Germline V gene sequence: CDR1 MDHEN, CDR2 SYDVKM. The CDR3 is 14 residues long. DNA of the CDR3: TGTGCCAGCAGCGCTTCACACGGGTTTGAAAAACTGTTTTTT. It is translated as CASSASHGFEKLFF.

This clone was detected once. The DNA of the CDR3 is TGTGCCAGCAGCTTGTTGGTAAATAGCAATCAGCCCCAGCATTTT. As protein: CASSLLVNSNQPQHF. The chain employs TRBV5-8 and TRBJ1-5; D not certain. V lost 1 base to trimming and J lost 0 bases, with 8 bases between them. In germline, CDR1 is SGHTS, CDR2 YDEGEE. The CDR3 consists of 15 residues.

This chain links TRBV7-2 with TRBJ2-3; 10 bases match TRBD1. The CDR3 covers 16 residues. Germline loops: CDR1 SGHTA, CDR2 FQGNSA. V trimming: 4 bases; J trimming: 4 bases; junction bases outside the gene matches: 8. The CDR3 DNA is TGTGCCAGCAGCTGGGCCGGGACAGGGGAAGCAGATACGCAGTATTTT. This sequence encodes CASSWAGTGEADTQYF.

V usage is TRBV6-5 and J usage is TRBJ2-5; D possibly corresponds to TRBD1 (8 bases). The J call may not be correct, given that the DNA end is closer to TRBJ2-7. The CDR3 has 15 amino acids. Germline V gene data show CDR1 as MNHEY and CDR2 as SVGAGI. CDR3 DNA: TGTGCCAGCAGACCCTACAGGGGGGGAAGCTACGAGCAGTACTTC. Its translation: CASRPYRGGSYEQYF.

The J gene is TRBJ2-7, the V gene TRBV18, with 13 bases identical to TRBD2. The germline V gene has CDR1 KGHSH and CDR2 LQKENI. V trimming: 4 bases; J trimming: 5 bases; junction bases outside the gene matches: 5. CDR3 size: 15 residues. The CDR3 here is CASSRPGLAGNEQYF. The CDR3 DNA is TGTGCCAGCTCACGCCCGGGACTAGCGGGAAACGAGCAGTACTTC.

The chain couples TRBV21-1 to TRBJ2-7; the D call in the table, TRBD1, was not verified against the DNA. TRBV21-1 counts as a pseudogene. CDR3 size: 18 residues. CDR3 in DNA: TGTGCCAGCAACTCGAGATGGACAGGGGTTTCGTTTTGGTACGAGCAGTACTTC. Its translation: CASNSRWTGVSFWYEQYF.

V is TRBV5-6 and J is TRBJ1-6; D call uncertain. The CDR3 covers 15 residues. Germline CDR1 is SGHDT and CDR2 is YYEEEE. Trimming took off 0 bases at V and 9 bases at J, with 13 bases between the two ends. CDR3 DNA: TGTGCCAGCAGCTTGGCTCGGTCCGGTACTTCACCCCTCCACTTT. Its translation is CASSLARSGTSPLHF.

The chain has TRBV2 and TRBJ1-2; D is uncertain. Trimming took 10 bases from V and 4 from J, leaving 19 bases between them. The germline gives CDR1 SNHLY, CDR2 FYNNEI. This CDR3 is 14 amino acids long. The CDR3 here is CAIRADPGSYGYTF. CDR3 DNA: TGTGCCATTAGGGCGGATCCCGGGTCCTATGGCTACACCTTC.

The table lists this clone with a count of one. The J gene is TRBJ1-5, the V gene TRBV7-2; D is undetermined. Trimming removed 1 base at V and 6 bases at J, with 7 bases between. Germline V gives CDR1 SGHTA, CDR2 FQGNSA. There are 13 residues in the CDR3. CDR3 protein: CASSLEGFQPQHF. CDR3 sequence (DNA): TGTGCCAGCAGCTTAGAGGGTTTTCAGCCCCAGCATTTT.

This clone turned up a few times. The J gene is TRBJ1-3, the V gene TRBV5-1; D not resolved. Trimming stripped 0 bases from V and 3 bases from J, with 10 bases between. CDR1 and CDR2 (germline): SGHRS, YFSETQ. The CDR3 is made up of 15 amino acids. The CDR3 DNA sequence: TGCGCCAGCAGCTTGGTACCCGGTGATGGAAACACCATATATTTT. It encodes CASSLVPGDGNTIYF.

The chain combines TRBV28 with TRBJ1-2; TRBD1 agrees at 7 bases. CDR1 is MDHEN and CDR2 is SYDVKM in the germline V gene. CDR3 length: 14 residues. The J segment lost 4 bases and the V segment lost 3 bases, leaving 5 bases of the junction unmatched. The CDR3 nucleotides read TGTGCCAGCAGTTTGGGGGGGACAGTCTATGGCTACACCTTC. Protein sequence: CASSLGGTVYGYTF.

The chain combines TRBV27 with TRBJ2-1, with D perhaps assigned TRBD1 or TRBD2 (5 bases each). Germline CDR1 reads MNHEY; CDR2 reads SMNVEV (reference sequence). V lost 6 bases to trimming and J lost 7 bases, with 22 bases between them. CDR3 length: 16 residues. The CDR3 protein is CASSSTGTTVGNEQFF. CDR3 bases: TGTGCCAGCAGCTCAACCGGGACGACTGTGGGGAATGAGCAGTTCTTC.

In its sample, this clone was seen once. The rearrangement joins TRBV2 to TRBJ2-2; D may be TRBD1 (5 bases). From germline, CDR1 is SNHLY and CDR2 FYNNEI. The CDR3 contains 13 residues. Trimming left V 6 bases short and J 6 bases short, with 11 bases between. The CDR3 DNA is TGTGCCAGCAGGCCAGGGTTGGCCGGGGAGCTGTTTTTT. Protein: CASRPGLAGELFF.

This clone appeared a single time. This rearrangement joins TRBV4-1 to TRBJ2-3, with a weak D call TRBD2 (5 bases). V was trimmed by 0 bases and J by 7 bases, leaving 14 bases between them. Germline values: CDR1 MGHRA, CDR2 YSYEKL. This CDR3 is built from 15 residues. The CDR3 sequence is CASSQDWLEGNTQYF. The CDR3 region has the DNA TGCGCCAGCAGCCAAGATTGGCTAGAGGGAAATACGCAGTATTTT.

The CDR3 DNA reads TGTGCCAGTAGTCCTCCCCCGGAGCATAGCAATCAGCCCCAGCATTTT. It yields the protein CASSPPPEHSNQPQHF. The chain employs TRBV19 and TRBJ1-5; no reliable D call. V gave up 5 bases and J gave up 0 bases, with 14 bases separating them. Germline CDR1 is LNHDA and CDR2 is SQIVND (reference sequence). The CDR3 runs to 16 residues.

The rearrangement joins TRBV19 to TRBJ2-7; the D gene is possibly TRBD1 (6 bases). Germline V gene lookup returns CDR1 LNHDA and CDR2 SQIVND (reference sequence). The CDR3 consists of 12 residues. With 1 base removed from V and 8 bases from J, the gap between germline ends came to 9 bases. The CDR3 coding sequence is TGTGCCAGTAGTATAGGGGGACAAAAGCAGTACTTC. Translation: CASSIGGQKQYF.

The chain links TRBV5-1 to TRBJ1-2; no definite D call. Germline CDR1 SGHRS, CDR2 YFSETQ. This CDR3 region has 13 residues. V lost 4 bases to trimming and J lost 2 bases, with 9 bases between them. The CDR3 reads CASSATGNYGYTF. The DNA of the CDR3 is TGCGCCAGCAGCGCGACGGGGAACTATGGCTACACCTTC.

The chain combines TRBV27 with TRBJ1-2; 9 nucleotides agree with TRBD1. The CDR3 sequence is 16 residues long. Per the germline V gene, CDR1 is MNHEY and CDR2 is SMNVEV (reference sequence). The V segment lost 3 bases and the J segment 8 bases; nucleotides outside the gene matches: 13. As DNA, the CDR3 is TGTGCCAGCAGTTTTTTGGTAGGGGACAGGGCTGGAGGCTACACCTTC. It encodes CASSFLVGDRAGGYTF.

The chain joins TRBV10-3 to TRBJ2-4, with 7 bases fitting TRBD1. The CDR3 spans 16 residues. Trimming at V came to 2 bases and at J to 1 base, leaving 5 bases not matched to a gene. The germline CDR1 and CDR2 sequences are ENHRY and SYGVKD. CDR3 coding DNA: TGTGCCATCAGTGAGGAACAGGGGACGGCCAAAAACATTCAGTACTTC. This translates into CAISEEQGTAKNIQYF.

Comment on this clone: Sequence at one end of the junction differs from germline and may be a read error. This chain joins TRBV30 and TRBJ1-6; D gene ambiguous. Looked up from germline, CDR1 is GTSNPN and CDR2 is SVGIG (reference sequence). The CDR3 is made up of 11 amino acids. The chain's CDR3 is CAWSVLGPLRF. As DNA, the CDR3 is TGTGCCTGGAGTGTACTCGGCCCCCTTCGCTTT. Looking up the rest from reference TRBV30 and TRBJ1-6 gives the full variable domain: SQTIHQWPATLVQPVGSPLSLECTVEGTSNPNLYWYRQAAGRGLQLLFYSVGIGQISSEVPQNLSASRPQDRQFILSSKKLLLSDSGFYLCAWSVLGPLRFGNGTRLTVT.

The sample holds one count of this clone. V is TRBV7-2 and J is TRBJ1-2; D gene unclear. V was clipped by 6 bases and J by 8 bases, with 16 bases between them. CDR1 SGHTA and CDR2 FQGNSA come from the germline V gene. There are 13 residues in the CDR3. The CDR3 region is CASRPWNGEGYTF. The CDR3, as DNA: TGTGCCAGCAGACCTTGGAACGGAGAAGGCTACACCTTC.

The rearrangement joins TRBV28 to TRBJ1-1; 7 bases are shared with TRBD1. The V segment lost 3 bases and the J segment 5 bases; nucleotides outside the gene matches: 9. The CDR3 loop spans 15 amino acids. Germline V lookup: CDR1 MDHEN, CDR2 SYDVKM. CDR3 DNA sequence: TGTGCCAGCAGTTTTCTCTACAGGGGAGCGACTGAAGCTTTCTTT. Translation gives CASSFLYRGATEAFF.

The chain couples TRBV6-1 to TRBJ1-3; D not certain. Germline V gene lookup returns CDR1 MNHNS and CDR2 SASEGT. V was pared by 4 bases and J by 0 bases, with 10 bases between. CDR3 size: 15 residues. CDR3: CASSGVGASGNTIYF. The CDR3 nucleotides read TGTGCCAGCAGTGGGGTTGGAGCCTCTGGAAACACCATATATTTT.

The chain combines TRBV9 with TRBJ2-2; 10 positions agree with TRBD2. With V trimmed by 0 bases and J by 4 bases, 9 bases remained unmatched. The germline CDR1 and CDR2 sequences are SGDLS and YYNGEE. The CDR3 is 18 residues long. CDR3 DNA sequence: TGTGCCAGCAGCGTAGCGAGCGGGAGGGCCGTGGGCACCGGGGAGCTGTTTTTT. Protein product: CASSVASGRAVGTGELFF.

This chain uses TRBV7-6 with TRBJ2-2, with 7 bases aligning to TRBD1. Trimming took 5 bases from V and 3 from J; bases not matched to a gene: 3. Germline values: CDR1 SGHVS, CDR2 FNYEAQ. CDR3 length: 14 residues. CDR3 coding DNA: TGTGCCAGCAGCCGGGACAGTTACACCGGGGAGCTGTTTTTT. This translates into CASSRDSYTGELFF. Using reference TRBV7-6 and TRBJ2-2 for the parts outside the CDR3, the full variable domain is GAGVSQSPRYKVTKRGQDVALRCDPISGHVSLYWYRQALGQGPEFLTYFNYEAQQDKSGLPNDRFSAERPEGSISTLTIQRTEQRDSAMYRCASSRDSYTGELFFGEGSRLTVL.